This T cell receptor beta chain was retrieved from a study of post-analysis software for immune sequencing data. Looking at the study overall: Relapsing-remitting, secondary progressive and progressive-relapsing courses of multiple sclerosis were included.

Unique-molecular-identifier-tagged TCR beta cDNA libraries were used. Yield was roughly 0.5 million cDNA molecules from around 1 to 9.1 million T cells. TCRdb recomputed calls from the PCR reads with MiXCR, one row per CDR3 protein. The table shows almost 700,000 distinct CDR3 sequences, with 55% to 60% occurring only once. General observations from the study: Controls significantly exceeded multiple sclerosis patients in normalized Chao1 diversity. Patients carried four or five TRBV segments more frequently than controls did, and TRBV5-6, TRBV5-1 and TRBV20-1 were among them. Same-batch samples co-clustered strongly by F measure.

As to this clonotype: Its target is unknown.

The germline CDR1 and CDR2 sequences are MNHNY and SVGAGI (reference sequence). The CDR3 totals 17 residues. V was clipped by 5 bases and J by 4 bases; unmatched bases: 12. This rearrangement joins TRBV6-6 to TRBJ2-7; 12 bases map to TRBD2. The sequence was collected from a girl aged 2-10 years with multiple sclerosis. Source material: blood. For the CDR3, the DNA is TGTGCCAGCAGTCACTACCTCGGACTAGCGGGGCTGTACGAGCAGTACTTC. Translating gives CASSHYLGLAGLYEQYF.